A selection of T cell receptor beta chains follows, all from one sample in a study of shared clonotypes between healthy human individuals. Data came from immunoSEQ multiplex PCR; TCRdb stores just in-frame clones and leaves some out. The sample carries about 750,000 clones, 85% to 95% recorded once. The sequenced sample consisted of naive CD8+ T cells sorted from blood. The receptors come from a man between 25 and 39 years old in good health. Each CDR3 is given with its conserved first and last residue. D genes are given only for firm matches. Size values are once, few and many counts, or a class for expanded clones, and some rows have none.

CASSLAGNTIYF TGTGCCAGCAGCTTAGCTGGAAACACCATATATTTT TRBV11-2 once . TRBJ1-3
CASSVVGGPGDEQFF TGTGCCAGCAGCGTGGTGGGAGGGCCCGGAGATGAGCAGTTCTTC TRBV9 . TRBD2 TRBJ2-1
CASSSGTEAFF TGTGCCAGCAGTTCCGGGACGGAAGCTTTCTTT TRBV27 . . TRBJ1-1
CASSRRASGWFDEQFF TGTGCCAGCAGTAGAAGAGCTAGCGGGTGGTTTGATGAGCAGTTCTTC TRBV27 . TRBD2 TRBJ2-1
CASSELAGVSNEQFF TGTGCCAGCAGCGAGCTAGCGGGAGTAAGCAATGAGCAGTTCTTC TRBV5-4 . TRBD2 TRBJ2-1
CATSPKSGLFQETQYF TGTGCCACCAGCCCGAAATCCGGACTTTTCCAAGAGACCCAGTACTTC TRBV15 . . TRBJ2-5
CASSLSLMGRGGTYEQYF TGTGCCAGCAGTCTTTCGTTAATGGGTCGGGGAGGCACCTACGAGCAGTACTTC TRBV11-3 . . TRBJ2-7
CASSVRQGRTVGYTF TGTGCCAGCAGCGTTCGACAGGGCCGCACAGTAGGCTACACCTTC TRBV9 few TRBD1 TRBJ1-2
CASSWLSRDTGELFF TGCGCCAGCAGCTGGCTAAGCAGAGACACCGGGGAGCTGTTTTTT TRBV5-1 . . TRBJ2-2
CASSFSRGGGLLFRLNEQFF TGTGCCAGCAGTTTCTCCCGAGGGGGAGGGCTTCTCTTTCGATTGAATGAGCAGTTCTTC TRBV6-7 . . TRBJ2-1
CASSLGTDTQYF TGCGCCAGCAGCCTTGGCACAGATACGCAGTATTTT TRBV4-1 . . TRBJ2-3
CASGRAGYNEQFF TGTGCCAGCGGGAGGGCCGGATACAATGAGCAGTTCTTC TRBV27 . TRBD2 TRBJ2-1
CASSQAPSAYEQYF TGCGCCAGCAGCCAAGCCCCAAGTGCCTACGAGCAGTACTTC TRBV4-1 once . TRBJ2-7
CASSPSTFLERGEQYF TGTGCCAGCTCACCTTCCACATTTTTAGAGAGGGGCGAGCAGTACTTC TRBV18 . . TRBJ2-7
CSVEGAGVGYNEQFF TGCAGCGTTGAAGGGGCGGGAGTAGGCTACAATGAGCAGTTCTTC TRBV29-1 . TRBD2 TRBJ2-1
CASSPAERGSDYGYTF TGTGCCAGCAGCCCAGCGGAGAGGGGGTCCGACTATGGCTACACCTTC TRBV7-9 . . TRBJ1-2
CASSQDLGILADTQYF TGCGCCAGCAGCCAAGATCTGGGCATACTGGCAGATACGCAGTATTTT TRBV4-3 . . TRBJ2-3
CASSGPLAAGGEQFF TGTGCCAGCAGCGGGCCACTAGCGGCCGGCGGGGAGCAGTTCTTC TRBV27 . TRBD2 TRBJ2-1
CASSDGTALKNIQYF TGTGCCAGCAGTGACGGGACAGCTCTCAAAAACATTCAGTACTTC TRBV2 . TRBD1 TRBJ2-4
CASTQRGGSKNIQYF TGTGCCAGCACCCAGCGCGGTGGATCCAAAAACATTCAGTACTTC TRBV28 . . TRBJ2-4
CASSESVGVEAFF TGCGCCAGCAGTGAGTCTGTAGGGGTTGAAGCTTTCTTT TRBV10-2 . . TRBJ1-1
CASSQGLSNYEQYF TGCGCCAGCAGCCAAGGGTTGTCAAACTACGAGCAGTACTTC TRBV5-1 . . TRBJ2-7
CASSPEQDRMGEKLFF TGCGCCAGCAGCCCGGAGCAGGACAGGATGGGTGAAAAACTGTTTTTT TRBV5-1 . TRBD1 TRBJ1-4
CATQGEGTEAFF TGCGCCACCCAAGGGGAGGGAACTGAAGCTTTCTTT TRBV5-1 . . TRBJ1-1
CSVEGRWNEQFF TGCAGCGTTGAAGGGCGATGGAATGAGCAGTTCTTC TRBV29-1 . . TRBJ2-1
CASSVYPGTSVTNEQFF TGTGCCAGCAGCGTTTACCCGGGGACTAGCGTTACGAATGAGCAGTTCTTC TRBV9 . TRBD2 TRBJ2-1